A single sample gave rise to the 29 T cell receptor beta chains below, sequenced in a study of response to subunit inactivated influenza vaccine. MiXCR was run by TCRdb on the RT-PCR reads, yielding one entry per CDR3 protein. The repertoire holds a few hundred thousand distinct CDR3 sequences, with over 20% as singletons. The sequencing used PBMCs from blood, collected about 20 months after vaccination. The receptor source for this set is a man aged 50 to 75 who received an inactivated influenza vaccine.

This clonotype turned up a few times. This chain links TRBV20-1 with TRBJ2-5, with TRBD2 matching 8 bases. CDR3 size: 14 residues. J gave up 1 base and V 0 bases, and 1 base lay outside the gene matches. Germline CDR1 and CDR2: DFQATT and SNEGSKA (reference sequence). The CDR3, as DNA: TGCAGTGCTAGAGAACTAGCGGCCCAAGAGACCCAGTACTTC. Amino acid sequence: CSARELAAQETQYF.

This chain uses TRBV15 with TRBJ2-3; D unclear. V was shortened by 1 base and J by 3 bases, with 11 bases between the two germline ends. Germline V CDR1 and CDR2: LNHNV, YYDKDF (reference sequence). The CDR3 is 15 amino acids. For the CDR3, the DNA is TGTGCCACCAGCAGAGGGAACGTCGGGACAGATACGCAGTATTTT. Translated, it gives CATSRGNVGTDTQYF.

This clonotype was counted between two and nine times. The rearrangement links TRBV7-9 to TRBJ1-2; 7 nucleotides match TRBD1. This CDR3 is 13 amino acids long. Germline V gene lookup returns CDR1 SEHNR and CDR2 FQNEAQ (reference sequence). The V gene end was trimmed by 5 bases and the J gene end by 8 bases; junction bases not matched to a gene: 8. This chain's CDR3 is CASSPSDRAGYTF. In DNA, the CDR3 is TGTGCCAGCAGCCCGTCCGACAGGGCCGGCTACACCTTC.

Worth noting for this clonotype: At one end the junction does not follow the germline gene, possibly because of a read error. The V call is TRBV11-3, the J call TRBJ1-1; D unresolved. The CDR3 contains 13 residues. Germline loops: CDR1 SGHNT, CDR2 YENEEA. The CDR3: CASSLGPGTEALF. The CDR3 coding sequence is TGTGCCAGCAGCTTAGGACCAGGCACTGAAGCTTTATTT.

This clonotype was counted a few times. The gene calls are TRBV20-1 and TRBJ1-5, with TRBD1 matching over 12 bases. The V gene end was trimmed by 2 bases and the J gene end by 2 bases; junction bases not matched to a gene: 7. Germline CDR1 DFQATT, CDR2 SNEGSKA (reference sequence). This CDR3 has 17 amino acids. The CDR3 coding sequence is TGCAGTGCTAGATTGGGACAGGGGGCTCGGGGCAATCAGCCCCAGCATTTT. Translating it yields CSARLGQGARGNQPQHF.

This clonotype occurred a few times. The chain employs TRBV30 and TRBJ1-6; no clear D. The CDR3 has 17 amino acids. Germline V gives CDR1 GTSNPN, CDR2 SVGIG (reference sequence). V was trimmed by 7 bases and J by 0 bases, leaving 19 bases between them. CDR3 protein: CASGGRMGSSYNSPLHF. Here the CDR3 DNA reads TGTGCCTCCGGAGGAAGAATGGGGAGCTCCTATAATTCACCCCTCCACTTT.

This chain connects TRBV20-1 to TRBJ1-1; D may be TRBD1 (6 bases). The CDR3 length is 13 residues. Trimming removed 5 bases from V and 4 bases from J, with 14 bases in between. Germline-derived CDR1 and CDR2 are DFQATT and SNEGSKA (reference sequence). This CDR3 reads CSAQNRVGTEAFF. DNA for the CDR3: TGCAGTGCTCAAAACAGGGTGGGCACTGAAGCTTTCTTT.

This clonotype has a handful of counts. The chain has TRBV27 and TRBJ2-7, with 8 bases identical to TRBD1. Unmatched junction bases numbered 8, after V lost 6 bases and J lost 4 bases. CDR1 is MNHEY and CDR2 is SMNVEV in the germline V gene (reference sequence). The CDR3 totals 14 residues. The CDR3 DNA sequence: TGTGCCAGCAGCAGGACAGGGATGGTATACGAGCAGTACTTC. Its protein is CASSRTGMVYEQYF.

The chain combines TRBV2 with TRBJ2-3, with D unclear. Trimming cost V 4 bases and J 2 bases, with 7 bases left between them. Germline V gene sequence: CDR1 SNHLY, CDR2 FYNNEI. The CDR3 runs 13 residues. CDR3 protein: CASSVRVTDTQYF. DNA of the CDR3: TGTGCCAGCAGTGTTCGGGTCACAGATACGCAGTATTTT.

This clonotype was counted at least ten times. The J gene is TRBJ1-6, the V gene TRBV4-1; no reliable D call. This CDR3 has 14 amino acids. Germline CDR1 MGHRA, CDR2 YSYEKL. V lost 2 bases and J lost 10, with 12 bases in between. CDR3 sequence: CASSQNIGLSPLHF. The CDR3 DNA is TGCGCCAGCAGCCAAAATATCGGGCTGTCACCCCTCCACTTT.

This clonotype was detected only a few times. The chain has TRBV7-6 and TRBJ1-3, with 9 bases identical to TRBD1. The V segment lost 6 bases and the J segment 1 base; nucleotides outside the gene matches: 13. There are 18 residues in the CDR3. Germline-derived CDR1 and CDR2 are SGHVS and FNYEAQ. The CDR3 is CASSSASTGGFSGNTIYF. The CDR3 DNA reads TGTGCCAGCAGTTCGGCTAGCACAGGGGGCTTTTCTGGAAACACCATATATTTT.

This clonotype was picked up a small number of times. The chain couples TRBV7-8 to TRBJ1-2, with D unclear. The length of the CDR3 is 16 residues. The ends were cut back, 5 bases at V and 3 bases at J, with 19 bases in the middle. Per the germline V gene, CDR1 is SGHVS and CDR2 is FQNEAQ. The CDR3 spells CASSKRRGFGDYGYTF. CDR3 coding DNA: TGTGCCAGCAGCAAAAGAAGAGGGTTTGGGGACTATGGCTACACCTTC.

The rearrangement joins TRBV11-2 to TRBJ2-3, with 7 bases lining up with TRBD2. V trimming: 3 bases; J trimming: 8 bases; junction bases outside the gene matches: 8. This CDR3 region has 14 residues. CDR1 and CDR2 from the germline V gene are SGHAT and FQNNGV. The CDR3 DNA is TGTGCCAGCAGCTTCAAGCGGAGGGAGGGTACGCAGTATTTT. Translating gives CASSFKRREGTQYF.

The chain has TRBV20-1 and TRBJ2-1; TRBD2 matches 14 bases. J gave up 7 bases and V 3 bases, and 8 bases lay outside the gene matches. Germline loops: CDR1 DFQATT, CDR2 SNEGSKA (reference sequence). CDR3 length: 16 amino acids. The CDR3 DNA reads TGCAGTGCTAGCGGACTAGCGGGAGGATCGGGGAATGAGCAGTTCTTC. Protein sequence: CSASGLAGGSGNEQFF.

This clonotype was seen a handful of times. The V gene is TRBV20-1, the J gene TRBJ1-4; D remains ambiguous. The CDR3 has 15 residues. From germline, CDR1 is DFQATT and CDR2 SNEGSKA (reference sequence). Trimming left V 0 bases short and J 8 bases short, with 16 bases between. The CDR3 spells CSARDLGDVGEKLFF. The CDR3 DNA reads TGCAGTGCTAGAGATCTCGGAGACGTGGGGGAAAAACTGTTTTTT.

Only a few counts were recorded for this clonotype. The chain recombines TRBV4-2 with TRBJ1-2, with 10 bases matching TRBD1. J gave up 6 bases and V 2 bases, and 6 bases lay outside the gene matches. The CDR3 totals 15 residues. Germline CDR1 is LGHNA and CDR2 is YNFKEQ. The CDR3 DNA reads TGTGCCAGCAGCCAATTCGGACAGGGGGGTGATGGCTACACCTTC. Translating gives CASSQFGQGGDGYTF.

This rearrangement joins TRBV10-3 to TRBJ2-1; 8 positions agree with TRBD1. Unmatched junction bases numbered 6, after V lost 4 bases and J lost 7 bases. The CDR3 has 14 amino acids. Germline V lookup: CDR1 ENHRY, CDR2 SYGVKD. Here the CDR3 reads CAISGSGGKNEQFF. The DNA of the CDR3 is TGTGCCATCAGTGGGTCAGGGGGCAAGAATGAGCAGTTCTTC.

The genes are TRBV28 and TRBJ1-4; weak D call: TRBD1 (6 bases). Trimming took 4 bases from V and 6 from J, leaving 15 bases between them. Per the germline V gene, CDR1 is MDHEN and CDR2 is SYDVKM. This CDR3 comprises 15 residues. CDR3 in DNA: TGTGCCAGCAGTTACATCCGGGACACAGATGAAAAACTGTTTTTT. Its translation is CASSYIRDTDEKLFF.

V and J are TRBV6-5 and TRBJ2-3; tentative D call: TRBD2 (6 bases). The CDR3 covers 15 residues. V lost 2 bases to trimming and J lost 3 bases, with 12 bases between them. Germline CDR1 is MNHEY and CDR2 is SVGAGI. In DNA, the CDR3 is TGTGCCAGCAGTTACGGTCCGGGAGTAACAGATACGCAGTATTTT. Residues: CASSYGPGVTDTQYF.

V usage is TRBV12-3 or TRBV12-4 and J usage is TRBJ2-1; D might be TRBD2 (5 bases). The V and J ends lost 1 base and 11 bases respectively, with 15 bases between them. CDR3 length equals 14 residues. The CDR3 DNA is TGTGCCAGCAGTTTAGGGCCCGGGGAAGGAAAGCAGTTCTTC. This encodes CASSLGPGEGKQFF.

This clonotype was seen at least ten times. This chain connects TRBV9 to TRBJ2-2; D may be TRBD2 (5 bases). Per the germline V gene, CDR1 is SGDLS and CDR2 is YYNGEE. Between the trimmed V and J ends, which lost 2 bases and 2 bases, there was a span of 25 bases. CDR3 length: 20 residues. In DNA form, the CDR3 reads TGTGCCAGCAGCGTGGGTCCCCCTCAGAGAATACGGACTAACACCGGGGAGCTGTTTTTT. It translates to CASSVGPPQRIRTNTGELFF.

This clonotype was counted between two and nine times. The CDR3 loop reads CASSSWRVTGELFF. The CDR3 DNA is TGTGCCAGCAGCTCCTGGCGGGTCACCGGGGAGCTGTTTTTT. This sequence joins TRBV7-2 and TRBJ2-2, with a weak D call TRBD2 (5 bases). V lost 4 bases to trimming and J lost 4 bases, with 10 bases between them. The CDR3 runs to 14 residues. The germline CDR1 and CDR2 sequences are SGHTA and FQGNSA.

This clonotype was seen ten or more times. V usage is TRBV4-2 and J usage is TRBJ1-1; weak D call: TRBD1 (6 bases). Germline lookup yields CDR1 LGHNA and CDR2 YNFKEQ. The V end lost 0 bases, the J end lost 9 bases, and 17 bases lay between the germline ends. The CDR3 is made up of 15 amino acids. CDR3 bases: TGTGCCAGCAGCCAAGATACGGGGGCGAGGGAAAAAGCTTTCTTT. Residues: CASSQDTGAREKAFF.

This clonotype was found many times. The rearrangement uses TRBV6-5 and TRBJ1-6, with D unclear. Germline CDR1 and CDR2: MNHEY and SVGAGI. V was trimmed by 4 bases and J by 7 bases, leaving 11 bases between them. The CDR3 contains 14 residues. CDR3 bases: TGTGCCAGCAGTTCTAGATCGAGGAATTCACCCCTCCACTTT. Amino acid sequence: CASSSRSRNSPLHF.

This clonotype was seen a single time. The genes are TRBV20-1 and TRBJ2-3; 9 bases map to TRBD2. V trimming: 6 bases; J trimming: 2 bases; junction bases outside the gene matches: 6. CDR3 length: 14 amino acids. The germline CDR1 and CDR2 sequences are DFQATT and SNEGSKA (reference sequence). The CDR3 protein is CSASGGRTTDTQYF. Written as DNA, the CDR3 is TGCAGTGCGAGCGGGGGGCGCACCACAGATACGCAGTATTTT.

CDR3 sequence (DNA): TGTGCCAGCAGTCTGCGACTAGCGGCAACAGATACGCAGTATTTT. As protein: CASSLRLAATDTQYF. The chain recombines TRBV6-1 with TRBJ2-3; 9 bases agree with TRBD2. V trimming: 5 bases; J trimming: 3 bases; junction bases outside the gene matches: 6. CDR1 MNHNS and CDR2 SASEGT come from the germline V gene. The CDR3 runs 15 residues.

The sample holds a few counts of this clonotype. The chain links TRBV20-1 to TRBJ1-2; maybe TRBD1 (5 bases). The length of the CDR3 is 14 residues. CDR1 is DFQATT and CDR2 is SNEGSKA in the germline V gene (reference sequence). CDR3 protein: CLPASSRVNYGYTF. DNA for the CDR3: TGCCTACCGGCGTCCTCCAGGGTAAACTATGGCTACACCTTC.

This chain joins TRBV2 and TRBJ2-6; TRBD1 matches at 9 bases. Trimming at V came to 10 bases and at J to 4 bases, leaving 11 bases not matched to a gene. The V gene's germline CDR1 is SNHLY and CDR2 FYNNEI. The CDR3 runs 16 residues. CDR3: CATWDREAGGANVLTF. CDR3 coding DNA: TGTGCCACCTGGGACAGGGAGGCGGGGGGGGCCAACGTCCTGACTTTC.

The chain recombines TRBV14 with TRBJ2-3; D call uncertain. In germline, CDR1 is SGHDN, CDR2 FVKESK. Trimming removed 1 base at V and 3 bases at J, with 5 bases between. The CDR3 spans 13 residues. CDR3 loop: CASSQGNTDTQYF. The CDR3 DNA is TGTGCCAGCAGCCAAGGGAATACAGATACGCAGTATTTT.